The source of this T cell receptor beta chain is a study of shared clonotypes between healthy human individuals. Sequencing was at deep level. TCRdb's copy holds only in-frame clones and misses some; the assay was immunoSEQ multiplex PCR. The sample carries a few million clones, approximately 94% recorded once. V lost 2 bases and J lost 5, with 7 bases in between. The CDR3 totals 13 residues. Germline CDR1 and CDR2: WNHNN and SYGVQD (reference sequence). CD4+ cells yielded CD45RA+ naive and CD45RA-negative memory subsets. The chain recombines TRBV10-1 with TRBJ2-1, with D hard to call. The sequencing input was naive CD4+ T cells sorted from blood. Subset specified: CD45RA+ positively selected. This TCR was recovered from a man aged 18 to 30 in good health. Here the CDR3 DNA reads TGCGCCAGCAGTGAGACTACTAACAATGAGCAGTTCTTC. Its translation: CASSETTNNEQFF.